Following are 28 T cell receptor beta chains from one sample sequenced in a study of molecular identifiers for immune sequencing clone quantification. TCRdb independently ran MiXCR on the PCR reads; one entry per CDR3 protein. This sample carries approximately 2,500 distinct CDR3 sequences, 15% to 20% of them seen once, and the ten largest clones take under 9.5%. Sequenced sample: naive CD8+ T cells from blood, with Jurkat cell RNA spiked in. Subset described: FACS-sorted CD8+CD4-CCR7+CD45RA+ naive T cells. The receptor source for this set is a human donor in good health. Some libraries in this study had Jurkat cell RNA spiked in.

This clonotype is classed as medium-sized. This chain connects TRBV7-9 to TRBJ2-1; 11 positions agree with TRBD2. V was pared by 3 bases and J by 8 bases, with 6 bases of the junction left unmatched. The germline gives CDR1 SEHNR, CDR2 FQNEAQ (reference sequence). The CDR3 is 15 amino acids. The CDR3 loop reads CASSFNLAGGDEQFF. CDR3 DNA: TGTGCCAGCAGCTTCAACCTAGCGGGAGGAGATGAGCAGTTCTTC.

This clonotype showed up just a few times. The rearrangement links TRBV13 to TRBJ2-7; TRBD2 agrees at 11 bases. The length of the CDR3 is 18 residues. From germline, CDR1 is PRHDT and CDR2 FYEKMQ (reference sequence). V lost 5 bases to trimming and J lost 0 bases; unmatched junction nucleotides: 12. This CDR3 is CASSHHPTSGAGSYEQYF. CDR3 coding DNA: TGTGCCAGCAGCCACCACCCGACTAGCGGGGCGGGCTCCTACGAGCAGTACTTC.

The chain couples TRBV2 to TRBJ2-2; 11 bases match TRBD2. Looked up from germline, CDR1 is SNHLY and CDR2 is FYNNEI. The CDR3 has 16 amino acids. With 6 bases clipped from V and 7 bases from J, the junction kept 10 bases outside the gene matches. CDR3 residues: CASSDSGRAANGELFF. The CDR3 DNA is TGTGCCAGCAGCGATAGCGGGAGGGCGGCAAACGGGGAGCTGTTTTTT.

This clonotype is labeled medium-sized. The CDR3 sequence is CASSKGQGELYEQYF. The CDR3 DNA is TGTGCCAGCAGCAAGGGACAGGGGGAACTCTACGAGCAGTACTTC. The gene calls are TRBV7-2 and TRBJ2-7, with 11 bases fitting TRBD1. J was trimmed by 3 bases and V by 5 bases; bases with no gene match: 6. The CDR3 extends over 15 amino acids. From germline, CDR1 is SGHTA and CDR2 FQGNSA.

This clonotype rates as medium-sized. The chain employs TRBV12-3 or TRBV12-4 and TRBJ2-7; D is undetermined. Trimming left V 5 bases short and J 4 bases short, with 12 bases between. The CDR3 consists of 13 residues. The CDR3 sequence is CASSKDGIYEQYF. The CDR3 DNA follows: TGTGCCAGCAGTAAGGACGGAATATACGAGCAGTACTTC.

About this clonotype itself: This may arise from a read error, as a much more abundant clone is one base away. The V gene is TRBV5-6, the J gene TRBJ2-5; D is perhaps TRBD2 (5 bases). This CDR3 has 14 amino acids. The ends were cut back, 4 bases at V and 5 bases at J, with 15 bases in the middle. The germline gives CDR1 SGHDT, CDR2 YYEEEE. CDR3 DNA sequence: TGTGCCAGCAGCCTCCTCATATGGGAGGAGACCCAGTACTTC. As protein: CASSLLIWEETQYF.

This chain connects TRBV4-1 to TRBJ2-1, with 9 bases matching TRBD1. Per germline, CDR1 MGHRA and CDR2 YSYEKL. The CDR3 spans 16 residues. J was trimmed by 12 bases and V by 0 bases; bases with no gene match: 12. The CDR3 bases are TGCGCCAGCAGCCAAGACTCGGGACAGGGATTCGATGTGCAGTTCTTC. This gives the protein CASSQDSGQGFDVQFF.

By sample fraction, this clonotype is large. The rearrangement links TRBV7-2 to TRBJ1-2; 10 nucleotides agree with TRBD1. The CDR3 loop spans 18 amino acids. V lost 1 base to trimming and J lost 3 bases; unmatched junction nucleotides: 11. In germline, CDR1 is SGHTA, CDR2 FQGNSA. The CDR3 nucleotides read TGTGCCAGCAGCTTAGTCCCGGACAGGGGGGCTTACGACTATGGCTACACCTTC. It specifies CASSLVPDRGAYDYGYTF.

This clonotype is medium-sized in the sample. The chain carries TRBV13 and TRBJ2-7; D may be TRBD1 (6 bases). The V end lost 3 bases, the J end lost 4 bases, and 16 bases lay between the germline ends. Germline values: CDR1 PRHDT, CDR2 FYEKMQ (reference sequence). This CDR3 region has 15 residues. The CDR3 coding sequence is TGTGCCAGCAGCTTTTCGCCAGGGGCCTCTTACGAGCAGTACTTC. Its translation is CASSFSPGASYEQYF.

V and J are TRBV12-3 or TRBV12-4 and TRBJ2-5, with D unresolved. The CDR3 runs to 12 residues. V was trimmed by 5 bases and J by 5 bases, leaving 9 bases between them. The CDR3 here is CASSELEETQYF. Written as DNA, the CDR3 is TGTGCCAGCAGTGAGCTGGAGGAGACCCAGTACTTC.

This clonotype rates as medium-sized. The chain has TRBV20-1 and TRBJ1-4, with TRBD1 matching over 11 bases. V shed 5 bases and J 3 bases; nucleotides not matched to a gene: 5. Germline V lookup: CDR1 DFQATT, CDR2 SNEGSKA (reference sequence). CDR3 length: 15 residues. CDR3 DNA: TGCAGTGCTGAGGACAGGGGGCTATCTAATGAAAAACTGTTTTTT. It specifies CSAEDRGLSNEKLFF.

CDR3 sequence reads: CAGLGGASRSPYNEQFF. The CDR3 DNA follows: TGTGCCGGTTTGGGCGGGGCGTCTCGGAGCCCCTACAATGAGCAGTTCTTC. The chain combines TRBV2 with TRBJ2-1, with D tentatively TRBD2 (6 bases). Germline V gives CDR1 SNHLY, CDR2 FYNNEI. V was trimmed by 11 bases and J by 2 bases, leaving 25 bases between them. This CDR3 region has 17 residues.

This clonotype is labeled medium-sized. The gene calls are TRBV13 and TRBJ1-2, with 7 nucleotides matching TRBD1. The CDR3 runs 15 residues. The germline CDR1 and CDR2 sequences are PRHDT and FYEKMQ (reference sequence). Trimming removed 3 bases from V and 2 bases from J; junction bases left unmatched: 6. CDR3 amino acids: CASSFNRGVNYGYTF. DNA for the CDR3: TGTGCCAGCAGCTTCAACAGGGGAGTAAACTATGGCTACACCTTC.

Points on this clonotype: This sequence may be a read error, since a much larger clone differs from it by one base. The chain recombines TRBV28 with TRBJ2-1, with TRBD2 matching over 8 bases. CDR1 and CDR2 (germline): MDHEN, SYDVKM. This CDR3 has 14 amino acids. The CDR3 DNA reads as TGTGCCAGCAGTTCGGTCGGGAGGGCCGGGGAGCGGTTCTTC. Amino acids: CASSSVGRAGERFF. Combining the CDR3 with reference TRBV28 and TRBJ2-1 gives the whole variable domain DVKVTQSSRYLVKRTGEKVFLECVQDMDHENMFWYRQDPGLGLRLIYFSYDVKMKEKGDIPEGYSVSREKKERFSLILESASTNQTSMYLCASSSVGRAGERFFGPGTRLTVL.

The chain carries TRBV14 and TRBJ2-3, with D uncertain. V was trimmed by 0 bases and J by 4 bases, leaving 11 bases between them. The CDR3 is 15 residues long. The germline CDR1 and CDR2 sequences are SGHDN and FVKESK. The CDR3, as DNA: TGTGCCAGCAGCCAAGATCTGGGAAGATCAGATACGCAGTATTTT. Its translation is CASSQDLGRSDTQYF.

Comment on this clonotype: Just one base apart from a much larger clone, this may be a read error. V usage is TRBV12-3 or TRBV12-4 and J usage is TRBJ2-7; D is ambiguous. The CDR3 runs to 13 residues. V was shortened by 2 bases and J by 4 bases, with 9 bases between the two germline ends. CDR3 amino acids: CASSLLFGYEQYF. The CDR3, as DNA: TGTGCCAGCAGTTTACTCTTCGGGTACGAGCAGTACTTC.

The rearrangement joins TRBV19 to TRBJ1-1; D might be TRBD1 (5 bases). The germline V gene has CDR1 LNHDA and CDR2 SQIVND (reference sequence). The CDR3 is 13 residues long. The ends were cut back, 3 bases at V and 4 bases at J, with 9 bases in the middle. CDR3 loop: CASSIMGGTEAFF. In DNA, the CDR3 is TGTGCCAGTAGTATCATGGGGGGCACTGAAGCTTTCTTT.

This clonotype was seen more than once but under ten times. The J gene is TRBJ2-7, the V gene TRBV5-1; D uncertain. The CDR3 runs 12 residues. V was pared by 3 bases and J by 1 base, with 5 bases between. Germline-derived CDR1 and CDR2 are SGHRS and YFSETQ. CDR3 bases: TGCGCCAGCAGCTCGGCTTCCTACGAGCAGTACTTC. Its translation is CASSSASYEQYF. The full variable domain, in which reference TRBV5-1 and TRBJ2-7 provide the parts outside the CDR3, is KAGVTQTPRYLIKTRGQQVTLSCSPISGHRSVSWYQQTPGQGLQFLFEYFSETQRNKGNFPGRFSGRQFSNSRSEMNVSTLELGDSALYLCASSSASYEQYFGPGTRLTVT.

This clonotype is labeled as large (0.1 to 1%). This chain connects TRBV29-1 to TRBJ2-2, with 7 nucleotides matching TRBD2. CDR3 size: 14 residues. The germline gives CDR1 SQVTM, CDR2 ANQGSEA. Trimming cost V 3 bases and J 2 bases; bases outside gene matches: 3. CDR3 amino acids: CSVELADNTGELFF. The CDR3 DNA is TGCAGCGTTGAGCTAGCGGACAACACCGGGGAGCTGTTTTTT.

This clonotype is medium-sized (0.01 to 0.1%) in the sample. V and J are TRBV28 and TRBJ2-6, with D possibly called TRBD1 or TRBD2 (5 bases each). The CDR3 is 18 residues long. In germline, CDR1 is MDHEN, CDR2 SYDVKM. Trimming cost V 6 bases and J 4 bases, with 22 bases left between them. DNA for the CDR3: TGTGCCAGCAGCAACCCGGGACCCGAGACCTCCGGGGCCAACGTCCTGACTTTC. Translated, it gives CASSNPGPETSGANVLTF.

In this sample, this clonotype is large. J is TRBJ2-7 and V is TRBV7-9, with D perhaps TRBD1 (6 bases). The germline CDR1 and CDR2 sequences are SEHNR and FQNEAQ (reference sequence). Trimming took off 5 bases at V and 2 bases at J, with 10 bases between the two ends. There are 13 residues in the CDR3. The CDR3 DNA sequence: TGTGCCAGCAGCCCAGGACAGACCTACGAGCAGTACTTC. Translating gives CASSPGQTYEQYF.

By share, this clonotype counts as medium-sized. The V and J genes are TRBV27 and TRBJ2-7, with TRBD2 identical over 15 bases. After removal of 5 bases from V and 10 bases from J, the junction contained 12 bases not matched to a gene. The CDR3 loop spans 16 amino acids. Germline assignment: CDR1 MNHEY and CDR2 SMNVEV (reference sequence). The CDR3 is CASSPTGLAGGLLQYF. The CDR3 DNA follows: TGTGCCAGCAGTCCTACGGGACTAGCGGGAGGACTGCTTCAGTACTTC.

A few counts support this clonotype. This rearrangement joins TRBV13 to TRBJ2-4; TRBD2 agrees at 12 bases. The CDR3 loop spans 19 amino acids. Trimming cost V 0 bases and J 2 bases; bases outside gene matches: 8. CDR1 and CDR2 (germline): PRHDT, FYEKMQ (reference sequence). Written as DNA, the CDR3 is TGTGCCAGCAGCTTAGGACTAGCGGGGGGATTAATAACCAAAAACATTCAGTACTTC. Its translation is CASSLGLAGGLITKNIQYF.

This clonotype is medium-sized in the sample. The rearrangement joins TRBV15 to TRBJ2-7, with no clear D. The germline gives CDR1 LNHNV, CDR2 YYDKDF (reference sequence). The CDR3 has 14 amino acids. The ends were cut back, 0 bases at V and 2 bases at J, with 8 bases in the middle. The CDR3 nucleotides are TGTGCCACCAGCAGAGATATTTCCACCTACGAGCAGTACTTC. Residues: CATSRDISTYEQYF.

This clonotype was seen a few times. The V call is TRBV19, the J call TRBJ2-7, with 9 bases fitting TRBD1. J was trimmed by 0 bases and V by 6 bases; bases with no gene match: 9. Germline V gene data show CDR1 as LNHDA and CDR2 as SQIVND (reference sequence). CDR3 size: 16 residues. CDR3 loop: CASRPRGTGLSYEQYF. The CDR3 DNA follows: TGTGCCAGTAGACCGCGGGGGACAGGGCTCTCCTACGAGCAGTACTTC.

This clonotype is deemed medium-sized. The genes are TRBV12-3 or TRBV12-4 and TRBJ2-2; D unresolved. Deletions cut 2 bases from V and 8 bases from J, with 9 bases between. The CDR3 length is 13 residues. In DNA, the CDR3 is TGTGCCAGCAGTTTACCCCGAATTGGGGAGCTGTTTTTT. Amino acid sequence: CASSLPRIGELFF.

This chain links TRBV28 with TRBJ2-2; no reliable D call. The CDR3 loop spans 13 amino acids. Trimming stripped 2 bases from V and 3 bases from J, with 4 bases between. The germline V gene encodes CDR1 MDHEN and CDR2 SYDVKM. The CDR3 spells CASSLRDTGELFF. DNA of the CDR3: TGTGCCAGCAGTTTAAGGGACACCGGGGAGCTGTTTTTT.

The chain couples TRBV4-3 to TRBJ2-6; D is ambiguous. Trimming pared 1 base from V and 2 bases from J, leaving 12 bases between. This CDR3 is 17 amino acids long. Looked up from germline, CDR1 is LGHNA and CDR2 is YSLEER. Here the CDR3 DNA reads TGCGCCAGCAGCCAAGCTGGATTGGGTACTGGGGCCAACGTCCTGACTTTC. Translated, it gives CASSQAGLGTGANVLTF.